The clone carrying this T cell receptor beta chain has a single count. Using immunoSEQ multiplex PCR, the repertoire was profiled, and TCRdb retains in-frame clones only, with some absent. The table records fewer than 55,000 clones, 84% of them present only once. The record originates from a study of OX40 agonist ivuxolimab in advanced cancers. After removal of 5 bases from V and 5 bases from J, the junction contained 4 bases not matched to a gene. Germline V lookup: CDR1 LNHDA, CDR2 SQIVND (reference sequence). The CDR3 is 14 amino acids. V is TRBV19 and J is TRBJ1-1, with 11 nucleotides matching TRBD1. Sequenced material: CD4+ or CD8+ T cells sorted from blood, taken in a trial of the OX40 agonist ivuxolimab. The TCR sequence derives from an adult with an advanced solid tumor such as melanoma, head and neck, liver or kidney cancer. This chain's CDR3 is CASSPGQGGTEAFF. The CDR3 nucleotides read TGTGCCAGTAGTCCGGGACAGGGGGGAACTGAAGCTTTCTTT.